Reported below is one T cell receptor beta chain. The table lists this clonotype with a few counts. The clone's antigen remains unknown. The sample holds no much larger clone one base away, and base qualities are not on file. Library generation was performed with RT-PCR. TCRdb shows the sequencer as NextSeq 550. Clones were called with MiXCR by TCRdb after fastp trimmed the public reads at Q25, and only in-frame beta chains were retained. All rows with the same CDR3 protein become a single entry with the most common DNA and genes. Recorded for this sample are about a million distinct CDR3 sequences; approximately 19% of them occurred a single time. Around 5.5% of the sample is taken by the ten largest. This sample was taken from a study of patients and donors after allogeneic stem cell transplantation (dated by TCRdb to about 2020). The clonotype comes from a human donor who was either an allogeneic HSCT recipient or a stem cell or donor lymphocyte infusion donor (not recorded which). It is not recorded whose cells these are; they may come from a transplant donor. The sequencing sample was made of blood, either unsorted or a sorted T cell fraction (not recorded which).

Read as DNA, the sequence is TGCGCCAGCAGCCAAGGACAGGGGCTTGGCGAAGCTTTCTTT. Protein translation: CASSQGQGLGEAFF. This sequence uses TRBV4-3 and TRBJ1-1; TRBD1 agrees with 8 junctional bases. CDR1 and CDR2 are drawn from the germline V gene: LGHNA, YSLEER. The CDR3 sequence holds 14 residues, the cysteine and phenylalanine included. CDR3 DNA only is kept here, 42 bases in frame from base 1. V loses 1 base at its end and J loses 8 bases; junction bases beyond the gene matches: 6.